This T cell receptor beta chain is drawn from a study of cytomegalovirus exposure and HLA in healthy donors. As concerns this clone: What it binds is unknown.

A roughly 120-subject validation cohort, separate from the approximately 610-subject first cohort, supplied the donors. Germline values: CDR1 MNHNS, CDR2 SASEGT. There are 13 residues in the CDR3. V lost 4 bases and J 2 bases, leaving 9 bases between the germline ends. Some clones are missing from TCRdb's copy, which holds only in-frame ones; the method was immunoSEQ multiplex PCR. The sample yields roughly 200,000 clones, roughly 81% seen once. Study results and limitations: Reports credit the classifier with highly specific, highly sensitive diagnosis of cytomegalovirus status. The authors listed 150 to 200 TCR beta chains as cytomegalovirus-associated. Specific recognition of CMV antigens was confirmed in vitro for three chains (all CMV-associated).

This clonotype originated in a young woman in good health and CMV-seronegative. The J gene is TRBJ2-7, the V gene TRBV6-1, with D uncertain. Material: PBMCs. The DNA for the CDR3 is TGTGCCAGCAGTGGGGCAGGTCCCTACGAGCAGTACTTC. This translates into CASSGAGPYEQYF.